This TCR beta chain originates from a study of T cell responses to AZD1222 COVID-19 vaccine. Study-wide results and limits: Spike as a whole was targeted by vaccine-associated CD4 TCRs, dominant at 160-218 and 743-854.

Of note for this clone: The antigen is not known.

Measured with immunoSEQ multiplex PCR; TCRdb has only the in-frame clones, and not every one. The sample lists around 150,000 clones, about 91% occurring once. The origin of this receptor is an adult who received the AZD1222 COVID-19 vaccine. The specimen comprised peripheral blood, sampled 28 days after the second AZD1222 dose.

CDR3: CASGLAGGRGELFF. The CDR3 DNA follows: TGTGCTAGTGGTTTGGCGGGGGGCCGGGGGGAGCTGTTTTTT. V gene TRBV12-5 combines with J gene TRBJ2-2, with TRBD2 as a possible D gene (7 bases). CDR1 is LGHNT and CDR2 is FRNRAP in the germline V gene. CDR3 length equals 14 residues. V was clipped by 1 base and J by 8 bases, with 11 bases between them.